This record concerns one TCR beta chain sequence. Its antigen is not identified. The same CDR3 can be traced to other DNA sequences in this sample. Here immunoSEQ multiplex PCR was the method, and the copy in TCRdb shows in-frame clones only, minus some. The sample comprises 2 million to 3 million clones, over 85% of which are singletons, and roughly 0.14% rests with the top ten. This sample was included in a study of shared clonotypes between healthy human individuals. Study context: Donors consisted of two women and a few men between 18 and 49.

Regarding the study as a whole: Clonotype sharing among donors, it was expected, would be affected by sequencing depth.

Material: naive CD4+ T cells sorted from blood. Subset specified: CD45RA+ positively selected. This sequence originates from a man younger than 35 in good health.

CDR3 sequence: CASSPGGGAYEQYF. In DNA form, the CDR3 reads TGTGCCAGCAGTCCCGGTGGGGGGGCCTACGAGCAGTACTTC. This chain connects TRBV28 to TRBJ2-7, with TRBD2 matching 7 bases. CDR1 is MDHEN, CDR2 SYDVKM, per germline. The CDR3 is 14 residues long. V was pared by 5 bases and J by 2 bases, with 6 bases of the junction left unmatched.